This TCR beta chain originates from a study of blood T cell repertoires in COVID-19. Study overall: Spain, Italy and the United States supplied samples that represented acute and convalescent COVID-19. T cells, B-cell-depleted T cells, or PBMCs provided the cDNA or gDNA that served as material.

Original analysis: Estimated nucleated cell counts came from reference gene primer amplification. Data came from immunoSEQ multiplex PCR; TCRdb stores just in-frame clones and leaves some out. V and J calls and clone size are copied from that table; D and trimming were computed from the DNA. The sample holds fewer than 250,000 clones, 80% to 90% seen once. The CDR3 has 13 residues. Germline CDR1 is MNHEY and CDR2 is SMNVEV (reference sequence). Trimming left V 0 bases short and J 4 bases short, with 7 bases between. This sequence joins TRBV27 and TRBJ2-7; D is ambiguous. This sequence was found in a man aged 50-60 years with acute or convalescent COVID-19. Sequencing used peripheral blood. In DNA, the CDR3 is TGTGCCAGCAGTTTATCGGAGCGTTACGAGCAGTACTTC. This gives the protein CASSLSERYEQYF.